The source of this T cell receptor (beta chain) is a study of T cell responses to AZD1222 COVID-19 vaccine (TCRdb year 2021). About the study as a whole: A total of over 230 trial participants underwent TCR sequencing, of whom 200 to 220 received two doses of AZD1222 and around 26 received two doses of the MenACWY control vaccine. Trial participants were enrolled by age into subgroups of 18-55, 56-69 and 70-plus years, and around 150, 28 and 57 TCR-sequenced participants, respectively, were included in these subgroups.

What the time point label conveys for this sample: baseline before first vaccination. The treatment or condition label corresponds to: meningococcal conjugate vaccine given as trial control. Vaccinee samples were obtained from the UK trials COV001 and COV002, which included a single-blind randomized controlled phase 2/3 trial of AZD1222 (ChAdOx1 nCoV-19) in healthy adults. Trial participant PBMC samples were collected at day 0 and day 28 after the second dose for TCRbeta chain sequencing. Concerning this clone: What antigen it recognizes has not been identified. No base-level quality is on record; no much larger clone is a single base apart.

Summary of the overall study and its limitations: A significant rise in spike-specific TCR breadth and depth was observed after two AZD1222 doses relative to day 0 and relative to MenACWY recipients. Most participants were white British and females outnumbered males, and the authors suggested that clonal diversity may have been underestimated. Because no samples from the day 14 peak response were available, repertoires could be characterized only after the peak T cell response. Conclusions about previously exposed vaccinees were limited because only a handful of AZD1222 recipients were SARS-CoV-2 seropositive at baseline. In the small 56-69-year group, the increase in depth fell short of significance, most likely because of low power. The whole spike protein was spanned by vaccine-associated CD4 TCRs, and dominant responses were seen in regions 160-218 and 743-854. Epitopes outside the regions mutated in the B.1.351 and B.1.1.7 variants were reportedly recognized by nearly half of the unique spike-specific TCRs.

Including the terminal cysteine and phenylalanine, the CDR3 comprises 14 residues. CDR3 DNA only is kept here, 42 bases in frame from base 1. Sequences SNHLY (CDR1) and FYNNEI (CDR2) are obtained from the germline V gene. V and J are trimmed by 6 bases and 9 bases, and the gene matches miss 8 bases of the junction. The CDR3 regions of human TCRbeta chains were analyzed by immunosequencing. Regarding the original processing steps: TCRs in the repertoires were compared against a reference library of SARS-CoV-2-specific TCRs that had been generated with the MIRA antigen-specificity platform. Breadth was defined as the fraction of unique TCRs that were SARS-CoV-2-associated. Depth was defined as the fraction of total T cells that were SARS-CoV-2-associated. Using the MIRA data, every spike-specific TCR was mapped to the spike region that the TCR reacted to and assigned to either a CD4 or a CD8 class. Log10-transformed breadth and depth values were compared by one-way ANOVA with Sidak's multiple comparisons tests. TCRdb took this table from immuneACCESS and kept in-frame rearrangements with V and J called. Such tables lack part of the clones; where checked against another copy, unresolved V genes explain under half of the gap, and the rest is unexplained. The D gene and trimming were derived from the DNA, and the V and J assignments and clone size from that table. This sample has some 130,000 clones in its table, and 88% of those were observed once. The ten largest clones add up to 15% to 20% of the sample.

The origin of this receptor is an adult in good health. The sample here was peripheral blood, taken on day 0 of MenACWY control vaccination. The rearranged segments are TRBV2 and TRBJ2-2; TRBD1 matches 9 bases in the middle. The DNA is TGTGCCAGCAGACCGGGACAGGGTAACAGGGAGCTGTTTTTT. The encoded protein is CASRPGQGNRELFF.